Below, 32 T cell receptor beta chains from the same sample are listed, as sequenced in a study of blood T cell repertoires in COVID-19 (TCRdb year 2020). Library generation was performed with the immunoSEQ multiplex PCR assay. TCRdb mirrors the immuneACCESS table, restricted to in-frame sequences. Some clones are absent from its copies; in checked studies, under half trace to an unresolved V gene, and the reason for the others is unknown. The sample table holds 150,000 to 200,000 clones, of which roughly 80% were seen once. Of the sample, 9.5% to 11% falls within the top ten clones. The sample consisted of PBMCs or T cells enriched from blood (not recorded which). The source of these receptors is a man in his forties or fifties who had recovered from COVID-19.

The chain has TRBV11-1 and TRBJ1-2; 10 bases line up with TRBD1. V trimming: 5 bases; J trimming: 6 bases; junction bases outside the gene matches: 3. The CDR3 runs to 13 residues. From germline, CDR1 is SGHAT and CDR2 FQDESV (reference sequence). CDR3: CASSPDRGHGYTF. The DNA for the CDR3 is TGTGCCAGCAGCCCCGACAGGGGGCATGGCTACACCTTC.

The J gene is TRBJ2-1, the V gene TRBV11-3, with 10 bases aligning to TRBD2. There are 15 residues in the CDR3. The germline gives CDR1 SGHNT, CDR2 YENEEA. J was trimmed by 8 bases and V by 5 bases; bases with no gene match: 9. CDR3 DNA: TGTGCCAGCAGCGCGACCGGGACTAGCGCCGATGAGCAGTTCTTC. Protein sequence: CASSATGTSADEQFF.

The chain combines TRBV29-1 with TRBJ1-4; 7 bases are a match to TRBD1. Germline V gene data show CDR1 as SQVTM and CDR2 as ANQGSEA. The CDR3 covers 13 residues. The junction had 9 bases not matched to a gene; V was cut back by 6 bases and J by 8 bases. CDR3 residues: CSVLQGVGEKLFF. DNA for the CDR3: TGCAGCGTACTCCAGGGGGTCGGGGAAAAACTGTTTTTT.

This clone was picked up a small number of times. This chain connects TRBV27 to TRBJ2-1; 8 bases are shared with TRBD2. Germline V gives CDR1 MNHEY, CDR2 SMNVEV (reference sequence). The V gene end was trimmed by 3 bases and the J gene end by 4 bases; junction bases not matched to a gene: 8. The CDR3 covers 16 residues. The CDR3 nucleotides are TGTGCCAGCAGTTTCCCGACACCGGGGGGGTACAATGAGCAGTTCTTC. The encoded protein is CASSFPTPGGYNEQFF.

CDR3 DNA: TGCGCCAGCAGCTTGGGTTCGGGGGATGAAGCTTTCTTT. It translates to CASSLGSGDEAFF. The chain links TRBV5-1 to TRBJ1-1, with a possible D match to TRBD1 (5 bases). Germline lookup yields CDR1 SGHRS and CDR2 YFSETQ. Trimming stripped 0 bases from V and 7 bases from J, with 10 bases between. This CDR3 is built from 13 residues. Together with reference TRBV5-1 and TRBJ1-1, the CDR3 gives the full variable domain: KAGVTQTPRYLIKTRGQQVTLSCSPISGHRSVSWYQQTPGQGLQFLFEYFSETQRNKGNFPGRFSGRQFSNSRSEMNVSTLELGDSALYLCASSLGSGDEAFFGQGTRLTVV.

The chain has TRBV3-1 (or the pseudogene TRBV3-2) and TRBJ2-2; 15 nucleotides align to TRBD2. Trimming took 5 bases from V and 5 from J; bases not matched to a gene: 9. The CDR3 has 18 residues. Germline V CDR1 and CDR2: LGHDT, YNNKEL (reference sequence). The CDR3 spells CASSAGLAGGPGTGELFF. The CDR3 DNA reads TGTGCCAGCAGCGCAGGACTAGCGGGAGGGCCGGGGACCGGGGAGCTGTTTTTT.

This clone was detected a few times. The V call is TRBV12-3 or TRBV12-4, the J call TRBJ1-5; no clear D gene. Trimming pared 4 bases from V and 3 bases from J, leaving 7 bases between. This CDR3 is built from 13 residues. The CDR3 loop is CASSSHANQPQHF. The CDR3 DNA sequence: TGTGCCAGCAGTTCACACGCCAATCAGCCCCAGCATTTT.

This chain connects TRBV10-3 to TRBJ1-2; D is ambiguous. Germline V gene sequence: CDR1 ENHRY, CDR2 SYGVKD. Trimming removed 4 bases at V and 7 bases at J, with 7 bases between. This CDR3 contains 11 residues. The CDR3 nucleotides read TGTGCCATCAGTGTTAGAGCTGGCTACACCTTC. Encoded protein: CAISVRAGYTF.

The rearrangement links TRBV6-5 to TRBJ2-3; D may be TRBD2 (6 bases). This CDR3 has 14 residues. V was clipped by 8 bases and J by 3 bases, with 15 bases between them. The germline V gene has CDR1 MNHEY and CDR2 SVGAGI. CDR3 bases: TGTGCCAGCCGTTCCGCCCGGGGGACAGATACGCAGTATTTT. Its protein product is CASRSARGTDTQYF.

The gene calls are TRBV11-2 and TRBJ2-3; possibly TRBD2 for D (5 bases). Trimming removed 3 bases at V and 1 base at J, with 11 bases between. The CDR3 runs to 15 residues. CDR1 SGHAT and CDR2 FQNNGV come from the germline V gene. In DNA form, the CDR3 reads TGTGCCAGCAGCTTCGGCGGGCCCCGCACAGATACGCAGTATTTT. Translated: CASSFGGPRTDTQYF.

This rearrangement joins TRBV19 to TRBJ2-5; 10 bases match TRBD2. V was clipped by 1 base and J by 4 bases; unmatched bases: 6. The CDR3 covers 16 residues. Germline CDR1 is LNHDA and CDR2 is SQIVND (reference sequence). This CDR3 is CASSIGLAGAGETQYF. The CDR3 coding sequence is TGTGCCAGTAGTATAGGTCTAGCGGGGGCAGGAGAGACCCAGTACTTC.

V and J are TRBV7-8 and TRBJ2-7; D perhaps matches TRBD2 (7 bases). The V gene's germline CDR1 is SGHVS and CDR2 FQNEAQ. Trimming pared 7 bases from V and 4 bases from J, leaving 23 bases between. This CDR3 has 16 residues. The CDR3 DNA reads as TGTGCCAGCAACCCATTGGGGGGGCTTTATGGGTACGAGCAGTACTTC. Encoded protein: CASNPLGGLYGYEQYF.

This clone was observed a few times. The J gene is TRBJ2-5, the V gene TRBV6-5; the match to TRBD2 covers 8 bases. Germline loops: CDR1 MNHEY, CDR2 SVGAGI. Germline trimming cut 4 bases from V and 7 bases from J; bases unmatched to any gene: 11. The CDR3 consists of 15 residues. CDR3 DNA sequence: TGTGCCAGCAGTTTAGCGGGGCAACAGGCAGGGACCCAGTACTTC. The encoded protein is CASSLAGQQAGTQYF.

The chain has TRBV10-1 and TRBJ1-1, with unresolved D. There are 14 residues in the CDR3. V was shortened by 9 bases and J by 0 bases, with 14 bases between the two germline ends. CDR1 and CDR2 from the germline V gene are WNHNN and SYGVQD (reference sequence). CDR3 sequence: CASSPHPMNTEAFF. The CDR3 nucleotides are TGCGCCAGTTCCCCCCATCCTATGAACACTGAAGCTTTCTTT.

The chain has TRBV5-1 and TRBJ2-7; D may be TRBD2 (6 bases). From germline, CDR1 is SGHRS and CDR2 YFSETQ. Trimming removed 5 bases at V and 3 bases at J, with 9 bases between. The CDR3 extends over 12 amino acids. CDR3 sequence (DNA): TGCGCCAGCAGTGGGGGGTACTACGAGCAGTACTTC. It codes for CASSGGYYEQYF.

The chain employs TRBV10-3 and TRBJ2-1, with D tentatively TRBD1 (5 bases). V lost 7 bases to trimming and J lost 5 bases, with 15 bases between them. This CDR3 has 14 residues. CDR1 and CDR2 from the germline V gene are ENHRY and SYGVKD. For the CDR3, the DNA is TGTGCCATCAATCCGGACACAGGTAACAATGAGCAGTTCTTC. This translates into CAINPDTGNNEQFF.

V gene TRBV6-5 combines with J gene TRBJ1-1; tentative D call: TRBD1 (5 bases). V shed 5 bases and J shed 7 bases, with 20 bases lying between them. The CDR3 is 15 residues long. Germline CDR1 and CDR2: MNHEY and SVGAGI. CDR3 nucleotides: TGTGCCAGCAGTCGCGAAAAAAGACAGTCTGGTGAAGCTTTCTTT. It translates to CASSREKRQSGEAFF.

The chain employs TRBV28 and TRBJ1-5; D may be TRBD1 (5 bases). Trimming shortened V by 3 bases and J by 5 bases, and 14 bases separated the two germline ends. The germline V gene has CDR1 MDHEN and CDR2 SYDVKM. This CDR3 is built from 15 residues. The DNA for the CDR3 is TGTGCCAGCAGTTTCTTCGGGGGTTCTGATCAGCCCCAGCATTTT. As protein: CASSFFGGSDQPQHF.

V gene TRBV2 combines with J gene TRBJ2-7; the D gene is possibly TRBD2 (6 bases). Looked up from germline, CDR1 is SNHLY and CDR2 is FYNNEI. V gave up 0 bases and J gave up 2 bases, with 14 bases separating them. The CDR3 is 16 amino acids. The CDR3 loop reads CASSEALPGVPYEQYF. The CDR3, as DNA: TGTGCCAGCAGTGAAGCGCTTCCGGGGGTACCCTACGAGCAGTACTTC.

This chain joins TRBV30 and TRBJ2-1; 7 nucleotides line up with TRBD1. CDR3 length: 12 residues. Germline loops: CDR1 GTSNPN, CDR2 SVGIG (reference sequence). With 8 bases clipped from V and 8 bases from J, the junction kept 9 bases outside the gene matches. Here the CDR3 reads CAGLQGVDEQFF. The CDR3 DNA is TGTGCCGGACTGCAGGGGGTGGATGAGCAGTTCTTC. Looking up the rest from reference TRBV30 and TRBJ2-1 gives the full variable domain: SQTIHQWPATLVQPVGSPLSLECTVEGTSNPNLYWYRQAAGRGLQLLFYSVGIGQISSEVPQNLSASRPQDRQFILSSKKLLLSDSGFYLCAGLQGVDEQFFGPGTRLTVL.

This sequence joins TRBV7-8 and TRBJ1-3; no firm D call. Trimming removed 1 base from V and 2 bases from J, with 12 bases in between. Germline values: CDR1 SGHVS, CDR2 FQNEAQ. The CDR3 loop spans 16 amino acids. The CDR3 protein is CASSLGLAGAGNTIYF. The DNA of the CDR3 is TGTGCCAGCAGCTTAGGTTTAGCGGGCGCTGGAAACACCATATATTTT. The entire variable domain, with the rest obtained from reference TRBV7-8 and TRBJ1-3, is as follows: GAGVSQSPRYKVAKRGQDVALRCDPISGHVSLFWYQQALGQGPEFLTYFQNEAQLDKSGLPSDRFFAERPEGSVSTLKIQRTQQEDSAVYLCASSLGLAGAGNTIYFGEGSWLTVV.

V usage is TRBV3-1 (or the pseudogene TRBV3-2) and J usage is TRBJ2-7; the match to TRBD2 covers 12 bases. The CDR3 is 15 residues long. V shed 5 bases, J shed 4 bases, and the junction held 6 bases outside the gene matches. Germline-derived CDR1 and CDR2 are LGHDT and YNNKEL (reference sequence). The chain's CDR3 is CASSSGLAGLYEQYF. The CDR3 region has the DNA TGTGCCAGCAGCTCTGGACTAGCGGGGTTGTACGAGCAGTACTTC.

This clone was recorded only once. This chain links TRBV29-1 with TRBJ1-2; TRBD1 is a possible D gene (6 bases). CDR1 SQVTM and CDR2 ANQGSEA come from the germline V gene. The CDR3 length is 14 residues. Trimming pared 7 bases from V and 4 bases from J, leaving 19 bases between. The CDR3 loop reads CSDTPGTSGYGYTF. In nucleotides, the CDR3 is TGCAGCGACACACCCGGGACATCCGGCTATGGCTACACCTTC. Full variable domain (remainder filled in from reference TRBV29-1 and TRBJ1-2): SAVISQKPSRDICQRGTSLTIQCQVDSQVTMMFWYRQQPGQSLTLIATANQGSEATYESGFVIDKFPISRPNLTFSTLTVSNMSPEDSSIYLCSDTPGTSGYGYTFGSGTRLTVV.

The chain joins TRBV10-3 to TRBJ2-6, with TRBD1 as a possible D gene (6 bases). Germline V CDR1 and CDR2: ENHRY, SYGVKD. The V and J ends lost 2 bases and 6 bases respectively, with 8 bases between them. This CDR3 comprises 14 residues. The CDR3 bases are TGTGCCATCAGTGAGGCAGGGGTGGCCAACGTCCTGACTTTC. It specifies CAISEAGVANVLTF.

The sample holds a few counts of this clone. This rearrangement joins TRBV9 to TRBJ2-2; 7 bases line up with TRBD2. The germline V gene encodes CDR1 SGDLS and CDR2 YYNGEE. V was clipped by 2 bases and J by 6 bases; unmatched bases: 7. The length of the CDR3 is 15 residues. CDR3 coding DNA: TGTGCCAGCAGCGTGAGGGCGGGAGAGGCCGGGGAGCTGTTTTTT. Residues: CASSVRAGEAGELFF. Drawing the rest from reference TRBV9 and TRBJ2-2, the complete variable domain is DSGVTQTPKHLITATGQRVTLRCSPRSGDLSVYWYQQSLDQGLQFLIQYYNGEERAKGNILERFSAQQFPDLHSELNLSSLELGDSALYFCASSVRAGEAGELFFGEGSRLTVL.

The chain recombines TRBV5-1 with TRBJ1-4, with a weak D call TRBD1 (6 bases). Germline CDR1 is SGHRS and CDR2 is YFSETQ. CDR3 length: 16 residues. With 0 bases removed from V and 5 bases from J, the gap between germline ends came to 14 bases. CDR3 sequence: CASSLAGPGVNEKLFF. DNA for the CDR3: TGCGCCAGCAGCTTGGCCGGGCCAGGGGTAAATGAAAAACTGTTTTTT.

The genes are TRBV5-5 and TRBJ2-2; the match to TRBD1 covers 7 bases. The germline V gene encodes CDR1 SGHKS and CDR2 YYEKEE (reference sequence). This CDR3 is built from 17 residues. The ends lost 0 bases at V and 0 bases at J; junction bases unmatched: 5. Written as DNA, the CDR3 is TGTGCCAGCAGCTTGGCCACAGGGGCAGCGAACACCGGGGAGCTGTTTTTT. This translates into CASSLATGAANTGELFF.

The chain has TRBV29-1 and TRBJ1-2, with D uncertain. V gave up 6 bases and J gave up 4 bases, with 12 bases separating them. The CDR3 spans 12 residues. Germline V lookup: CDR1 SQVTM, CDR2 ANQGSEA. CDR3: CSVRTALYGYTF. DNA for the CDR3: TGCAGCGTCCGAACAGCCCTCTATGGCTACACCTTC.

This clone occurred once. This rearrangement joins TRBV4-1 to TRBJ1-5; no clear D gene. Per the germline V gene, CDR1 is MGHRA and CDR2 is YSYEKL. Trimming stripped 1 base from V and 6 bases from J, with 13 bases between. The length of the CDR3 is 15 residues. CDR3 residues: CASSQVGAGGQPQHF. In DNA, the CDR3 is TGCGCCAGCAGCCAAGTTGGAGCAGGAGGTCAGCCCCAGCATTTT.

CDR3 sequence: CASSPPTVRQDPRETQYF. Written as DNA, the CDR3 is TGTGCCAGCTCACCACCAACCGTTAGACAGGACCCCCGGGAGACCCAGTACTTC. The chain carries TRBV18 and TRBJ2-5, with D maybe TRBD1 (6 bases). The CDR3 covers 18 residues. Germline-derived CDR1 and CDR2 are KGHSH and LQKENI. The V end was cut by 0 bases, the J end by 5 bases, with 22 bases between.

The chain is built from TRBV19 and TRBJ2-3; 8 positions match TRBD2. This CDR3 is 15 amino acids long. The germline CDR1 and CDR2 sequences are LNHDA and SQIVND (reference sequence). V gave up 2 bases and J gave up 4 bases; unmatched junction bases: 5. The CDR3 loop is CASSISGREADTQYF. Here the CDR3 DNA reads TGTGCCAGTAGTATATCCGGGAGGGAGGCAGATACGCAGTATTTT.

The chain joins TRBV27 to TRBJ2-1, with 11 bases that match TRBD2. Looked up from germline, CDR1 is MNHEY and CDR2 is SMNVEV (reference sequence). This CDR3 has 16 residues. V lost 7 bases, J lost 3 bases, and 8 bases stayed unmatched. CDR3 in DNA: TGTGCCAGCAAATTTAGCGGGGGGGCAGGCTACAATGAGCAGTTCTTC. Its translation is CASKFSGGAGYNEQFF.